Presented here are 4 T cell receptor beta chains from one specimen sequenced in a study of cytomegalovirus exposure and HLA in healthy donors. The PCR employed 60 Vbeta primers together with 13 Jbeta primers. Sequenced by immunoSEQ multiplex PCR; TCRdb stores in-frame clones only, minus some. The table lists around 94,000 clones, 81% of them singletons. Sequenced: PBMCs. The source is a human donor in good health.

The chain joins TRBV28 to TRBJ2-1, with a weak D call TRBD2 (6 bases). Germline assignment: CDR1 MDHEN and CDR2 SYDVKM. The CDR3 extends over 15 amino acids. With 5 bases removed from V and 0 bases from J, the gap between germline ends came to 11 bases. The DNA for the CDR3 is TGTGCCAGCAGTCGGGACTCTAGCTCCTACAATGAGCAGTTCTTC. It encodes CASSRDSSSYNEQFF.

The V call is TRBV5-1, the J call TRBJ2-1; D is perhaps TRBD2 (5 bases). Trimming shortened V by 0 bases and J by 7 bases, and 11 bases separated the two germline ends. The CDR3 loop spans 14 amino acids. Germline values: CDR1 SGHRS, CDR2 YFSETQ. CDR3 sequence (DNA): TGCGCCAGCAGCTTGGACCCGGGGTGGAATGAGCAGTTCTTC. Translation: CASSLDPGWNEQFF.

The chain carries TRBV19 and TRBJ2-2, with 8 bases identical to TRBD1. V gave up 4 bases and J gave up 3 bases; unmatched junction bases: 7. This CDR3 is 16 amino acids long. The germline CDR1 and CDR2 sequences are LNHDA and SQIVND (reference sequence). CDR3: CASSSYRGADTGELFF. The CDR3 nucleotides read TGTGCCAGTAGTAGCTACAGGGGGGCGGACACCGGGGAGCTGTTTTTT.

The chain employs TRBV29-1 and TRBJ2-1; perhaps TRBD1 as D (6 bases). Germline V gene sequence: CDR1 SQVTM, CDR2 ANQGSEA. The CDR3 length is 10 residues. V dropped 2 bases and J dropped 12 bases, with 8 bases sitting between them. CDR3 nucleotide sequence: TGCAGCGTTGAAAGGGGGTCGCAGTTCTTC. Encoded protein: CSVERGSQFF.